This is a list of T cell receptor beta chains from one sample in a study of CD4+ T cells in melanoma. Clones were read by immunoSEQ multiplex PCR, and TCRdb kept only the in-frame ones, dropping some. The data contain 50,000 to 60,000 clones, over 60% of them singletons. Input material: tumor tissue. The receptors here all came from a human donor with melanoma. The CDR3 runs from the conserved cysteine through the conserved F or W. D genes are given only for firm matches. Not every row has a clone size; where given, it reads once, few, many or a size class.

j_gene,d_gene,abundance,v_gene,CDR3nt,CDR3aa
TRBJ2-3,-,-,TRBV7-2,TGTGCCAGCAGCCCGGACTACCTCCGCACAGATACGCAGTATTTT,CASSPDYLRTDTQYF
TRBJ2-1,-,-,TRBV7-8,TGTGCCAGCAGCTCCCGAAAAAGCTCCTACAATGAGCAGTTCTTC,CASSSRKSSYNEQFF
TRBJ2-2,-,-,TRBV2,TGTGCCAGCCTTGGGGAGAACACCGGGGAGCTGTTTTTT,CASLGENTGELFF
TRBJ2-1,-,-,TRBV25-1,TGTGCCAGCAGTGGGGGGGACACCAACAATGAGCAGTTCTTC,CASSGGDTNNEQFF
TRBJ1-5,-,-,TRBV18,TGTGCCAGCTCACCCCGTGTGGCTAGCAATCAGCCCCAGCATTTT,CASSPRVASNQPQHF
TRBJ2-5,-,many,TRBV7-6,TGTGCCAGCAGCAGGGGACACCAAGAGACCCAGTACTTC,CASSRGHQETQYF
TRBJ2-1,TRBD2,once,TRBV6-1,TGTGCCAGCATAGACCCGATCGGACTAGGGCAGTTCTTC,CASIDPIGLGQFF
TRBJ2-7,-,few,TRBV11-2,TGTGCCAGCAGACTAGACCCGCTCCGCGAGCAGTACTTC,CASRLDPLREQYF
TRBJ1-6,-,few,TRBV11-2,TGTGCCAGCAGCTTAGTGGACACAGCCACATCACCCCTCCACTTT,CASSLVDTATSPLHF
TRBJ2-3,-,many,TRBV7-2,TGTGCCAGCAGCACTCCACTCCAGGGGTTTACGCAGTATTTT,CASSTPLQGFTQYF
TRBJ1-2,TRBD1,-,TRBV7-8,TGTACCAGCAGCTTATTGACAGGGGATGGCTACACCTTC,CTSSLLTGDGYTF
TRBJ1-4,TRBD1,-,TRBV5-4,TGTGCCAGCAGCCGGACAGGGGGAAATGAAAAACTGTTTTTT,CASSRTGGNEKLFF
TRBJ1-1,TRBD1,-,TRBV6-5,TGTGCCAGCAGTTACAGAGGGGGCACCACTGAAGCTTTCTTT,CASSYRGGTTEAFF
TRBJ2-7,-,few,TRBV5-6,TGTGCCAGCAGCTTGGAAGTCAACTACGAGCAGTACTTC,CASSLEVNYEQYF
TRBJ1-2,-,once,TRBV11-2,TGTGCCAGCACCTCATCGGGGGCGTCTGGCTACACCTTC,CASTSSGASGYTF
TRBJ1-1,-,-,TRBV4-1,TGCGCCAGCAGCCAAAATAACAAGGGGGTGAACACTGAAGCTTTCTTT,CASSQNNKGVNTEAFF
TRBJ1-2,-,few,TRBV2,TGTGCCACCGAGGACCCGAACTATGGCTACACCTTC,CATEDPNYGYTF
TRBJ1-2,-,-,TRBV30,TGTGCCTGGAGTAGACAGACAGTCGCCTATGGCTACACCTTC,CAWSRQTVAYGYTF
TRBJ2-5,-,many,TRBV5-1,TGCGCCAGCAGCTCCCTGTACCAAGAGACCCAGTACTTC,CASSSLYQETQYF
TRBJ2-3,-,-,TRBV2,TGTGCCAGCAGTGAAAACCTACACACAGATACGCAGTATTTT,CASSENLHTDTQYF
TRBJ2-3,-,-,TRBV27,TGTGCCAGCACCGGCCTGGATATCAATACGCAGTATTTT,CASTGLDINTQYF
TRBJ2-7,-,-,TRBV5-6,TGTGCCAGCAGCTTTATCACCCAGGATTACGAGCAGTACTTC,CASSFITQDYEQYF
TRBJ1-1,-,-,TRBV5-1,TGCGCCAGCAGCTTAACCGGGGAAGGAGCCACTGAAGCTTTCTTT,CASSLTGEGATEAFF
TRBJ1-1,-,-,TRBV18,TGTGCCAGCTCAGGACGACAGGAAGAAGCTTTCTTT,CASSGRQEEAFF
TRBJ1-1,-,-,TRBV6-5,TGTGCCAGCAGTTACGGCCAAGAAGCTTTCTTT,CASSYGQEAFF
TRBJ2-5,TRBD2,-,TRBV4-1,TGCGCCAGCAGCCAAAGGGGCCGACTAGCGGGGGAAGAGACCCAGTACTTC,CASSQRGRLAGEETQYF
TRBJ2-3,TRBD2,-,TRBV7-9,TGTGCCAGCAGCGCGACTAGCGCCGGCCTAAGCACAGATACGCAGTATTTT,CASSATSAGLSTDTQYF
TRBJ1-4,-,-,TRBV7-2,TGTGCCAGCAGCTTGATAGCCCAAAAACTGTTTTTT,CASSLIAQKLFF
TRBJ1-2,-,-,TRBV18,TGTGCCAGCTCACCGGACACACGATGGGGTGGCTACACCTTC,CASSPDTRWGGYTF
TRBJ1-6,-,-,TRBV2,TGTGCCAGCAGTCTGATAAATTCACCCCTCCACTTT,CASSLINSPLHF
TRBJ1-5,-,-,TRBV5-1,TGCGCCAGCAGCCTCGACAGAAATAGCAATCAGCCCCAGCATTTT,CASSLDRNSNQPQHF